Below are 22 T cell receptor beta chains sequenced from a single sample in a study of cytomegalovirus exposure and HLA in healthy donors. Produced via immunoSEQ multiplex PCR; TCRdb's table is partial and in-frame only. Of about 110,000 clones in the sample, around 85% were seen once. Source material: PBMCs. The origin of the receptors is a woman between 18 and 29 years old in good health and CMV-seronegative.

The DNA of the CDR3 is TGCAGCGTCGTGGGGACACCTGGAAACACCATATATTTT. Protein sequence: CSVVGTPGNTIYF. J is TRBJ1-3 and V is TRBV29-1; TRBD1 is a possible D gene (6 bases). The CDR3 sequence is 13 residues long. Trimming took off 6 bases at V and 2 bases at J, with 11 bases between the two ends. Germline V gives CDR1 SQVTM, CDR2 ANQGSEA.

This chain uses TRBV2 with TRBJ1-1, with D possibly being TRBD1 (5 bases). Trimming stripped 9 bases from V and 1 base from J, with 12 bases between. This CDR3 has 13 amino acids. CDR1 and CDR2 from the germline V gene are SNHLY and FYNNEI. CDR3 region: CARVRQQNTEAFF. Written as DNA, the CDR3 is TGTGCCAGGGTTAGACAGCAGAACACTGAAGCTTTCTTT.

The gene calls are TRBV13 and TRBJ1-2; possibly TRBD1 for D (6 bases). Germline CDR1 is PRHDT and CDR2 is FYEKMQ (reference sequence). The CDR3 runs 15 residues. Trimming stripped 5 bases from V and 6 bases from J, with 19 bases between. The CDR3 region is CASSPPLQGRDGYTF. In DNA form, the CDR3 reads TGTGCCAGCAGCCCCCCGCTACAGGGTAGGGATGGCTACACCTTC.

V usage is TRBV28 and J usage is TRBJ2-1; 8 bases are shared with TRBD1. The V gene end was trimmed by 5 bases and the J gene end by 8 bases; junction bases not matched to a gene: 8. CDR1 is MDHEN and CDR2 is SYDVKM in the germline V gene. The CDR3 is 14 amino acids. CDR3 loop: CASSTDRVRDEQFF. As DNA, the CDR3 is TGTGCCAGCAGTACGGACAGGGTAAGGGATGAGCAGTTCTTC.

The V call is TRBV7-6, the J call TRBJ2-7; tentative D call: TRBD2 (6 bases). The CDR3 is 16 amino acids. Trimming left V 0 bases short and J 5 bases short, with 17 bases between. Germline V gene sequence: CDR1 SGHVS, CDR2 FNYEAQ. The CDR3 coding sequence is TGTGCCAGCAGCTTAGCGATGGAGGGAAAGTTGGACGAGCAGTACTTC. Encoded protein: CASSLAMEGKLDEQYF. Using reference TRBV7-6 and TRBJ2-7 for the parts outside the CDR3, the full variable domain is GAGVSQSPRYKVTKRGQDVALRCDPISGHVSLYWYRQALGQGPEFLTYFNYEAQQDKSGLPNDRFSAERPEGSISTLTIQRTEQRDSAMYRCASSLAMEGKLDEQYFGPGTRLTVT.

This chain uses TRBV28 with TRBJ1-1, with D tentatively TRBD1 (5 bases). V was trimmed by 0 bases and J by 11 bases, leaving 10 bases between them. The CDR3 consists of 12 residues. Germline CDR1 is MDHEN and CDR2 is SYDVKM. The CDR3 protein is CASSLWGAGAFF. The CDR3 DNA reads TGTGCCAGCAGTTTATGGGGTGCAGGGGCTTTCTTT.

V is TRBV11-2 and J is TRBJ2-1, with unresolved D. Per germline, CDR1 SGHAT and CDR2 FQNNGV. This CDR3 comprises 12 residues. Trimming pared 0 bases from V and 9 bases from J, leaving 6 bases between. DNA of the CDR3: TGTGCCAGCAGCTTAGAACGGGTTGAGCAGTTCTTC. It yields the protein CASSLERVEQFF.

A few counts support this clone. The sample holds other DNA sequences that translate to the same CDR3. The chain's CDR3 is CASSLNSLYEQYF. The CDR3 bases are TGTGCCAGCAGCTTGAACAGCCTCTACGAGCAGTACTTC. This chain connects TRBV5-6 to TRBJ2-7; no clear D. This CDR3 region has 13 residues. Germline V gene lookup returns CDR1 SGHDT and CDR2 YYEEEE. The ends were cut back, 1 base at V and 3 bases at J, with 8 bases in the middle.

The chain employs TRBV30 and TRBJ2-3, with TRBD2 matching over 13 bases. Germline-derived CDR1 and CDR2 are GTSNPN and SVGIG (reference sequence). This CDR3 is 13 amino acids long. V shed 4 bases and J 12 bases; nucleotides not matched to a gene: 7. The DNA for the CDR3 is TGTGCCTGGACTTGGACTAGCGGGGGCCCTCAGTATTTT. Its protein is CAWTWTSGGPQYF.

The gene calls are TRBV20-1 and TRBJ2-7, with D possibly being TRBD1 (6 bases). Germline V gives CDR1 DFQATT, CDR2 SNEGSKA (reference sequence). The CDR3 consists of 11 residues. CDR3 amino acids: CSPKQGLEQYF. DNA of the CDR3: TGCAGCCCGAAGCAGGGGCTCGAGCAGTACTTC.

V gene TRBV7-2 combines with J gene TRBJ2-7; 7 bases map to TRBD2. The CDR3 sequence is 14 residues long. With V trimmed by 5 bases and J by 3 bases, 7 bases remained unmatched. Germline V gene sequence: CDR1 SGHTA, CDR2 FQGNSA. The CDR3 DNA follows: TGTGCCAGCAGCCCAGGAGGGGACTACTACGAGCAGTACTTC. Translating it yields CASSPGGDYYEQYF.

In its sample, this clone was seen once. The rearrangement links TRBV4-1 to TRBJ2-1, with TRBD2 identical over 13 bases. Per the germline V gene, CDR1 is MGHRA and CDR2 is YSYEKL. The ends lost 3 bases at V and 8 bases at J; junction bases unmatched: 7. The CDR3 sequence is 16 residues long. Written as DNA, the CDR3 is TGCGCCAGCAGCCAGGGAACTAGCGGGGGGGCCTATGAGCAGTTCTTC. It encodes CASSQGTSGGAYEQFF.

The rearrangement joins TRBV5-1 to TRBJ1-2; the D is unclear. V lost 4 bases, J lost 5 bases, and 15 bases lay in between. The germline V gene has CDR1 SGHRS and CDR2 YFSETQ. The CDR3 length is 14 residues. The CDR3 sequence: CASSLADSRYGYTF. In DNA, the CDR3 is TGCGCCAGCAGCCTGGCCGACTCGAGGTATGGCTACACCTTC.

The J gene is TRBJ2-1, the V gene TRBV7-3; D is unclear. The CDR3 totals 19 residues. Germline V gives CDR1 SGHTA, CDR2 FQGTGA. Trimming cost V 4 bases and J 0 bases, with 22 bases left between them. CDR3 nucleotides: TGTGCCAGCAGCTCCCTGATCTCCCCCACGAAGCTCTCCTACAATGAGCAGTTCTTC. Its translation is CASSSLISPTKLSYNEQFF.

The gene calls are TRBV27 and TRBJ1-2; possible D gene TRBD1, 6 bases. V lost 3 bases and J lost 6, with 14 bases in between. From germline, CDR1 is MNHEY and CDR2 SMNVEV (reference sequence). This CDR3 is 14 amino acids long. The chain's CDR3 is CASSFSQGQHGYTF. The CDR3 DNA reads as TGTGCCAGCAGTTTCTCCCAGGGGCAGCATGGCTACACCTTC.

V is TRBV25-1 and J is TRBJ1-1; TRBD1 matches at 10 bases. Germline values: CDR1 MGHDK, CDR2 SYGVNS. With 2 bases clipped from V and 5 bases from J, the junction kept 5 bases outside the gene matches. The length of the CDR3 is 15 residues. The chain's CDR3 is CASSELGTGETEAFF. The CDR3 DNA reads TGTGCCAGCAGTGAACTCGGGACAGGGGAGACTGAAGCTTTCTTT. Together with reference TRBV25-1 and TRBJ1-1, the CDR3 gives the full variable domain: EADIYQTPRYLVIGTGKKITLECSQTMGHDKMYWYQQDPGMELHLIHYSYGVNSTEKGDLSSESTVSRIRTEHFPLTLESARPSHTSQYLCASSELGTGETEAFFGQGTRLTVV.

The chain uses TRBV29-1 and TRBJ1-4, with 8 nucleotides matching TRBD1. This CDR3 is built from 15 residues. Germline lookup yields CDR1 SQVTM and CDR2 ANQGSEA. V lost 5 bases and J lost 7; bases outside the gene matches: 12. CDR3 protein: CSVLPTGQEAEKLFF. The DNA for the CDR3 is TGCAGCGTTCTTCCTACGGGACAGGAGGCTGAAAAACTGTTTTTT.

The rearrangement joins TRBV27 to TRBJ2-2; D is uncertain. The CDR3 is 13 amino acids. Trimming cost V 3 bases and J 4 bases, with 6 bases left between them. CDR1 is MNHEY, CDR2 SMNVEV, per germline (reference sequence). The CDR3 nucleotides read TGTGCCAGCAGTTTTGAGTTCACCGGGGAGCTGTTTTTT. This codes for CASSFEFTGELFF.

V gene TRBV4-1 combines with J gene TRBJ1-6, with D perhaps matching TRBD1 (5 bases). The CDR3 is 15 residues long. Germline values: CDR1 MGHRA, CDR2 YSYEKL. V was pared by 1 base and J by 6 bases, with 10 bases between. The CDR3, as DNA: TGCGCCAGCAGCCAAGGGGGACTTCTTAATTCACCCCTCCACTTT. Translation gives CASSQGGLLNSPLHF.

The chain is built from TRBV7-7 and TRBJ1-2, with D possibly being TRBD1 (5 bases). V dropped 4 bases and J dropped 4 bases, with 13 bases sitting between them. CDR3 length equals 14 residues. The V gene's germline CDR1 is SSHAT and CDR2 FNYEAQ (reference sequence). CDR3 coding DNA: TGTGCCAGCAGCTCCCGAAGGGGAACCTATGGCTACACCTTC. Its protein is CASSSRRGTYGYTF.

The CDR3 coding sequence is TGCGCCAGCAGCTTGGGTCATGTGGGGCGAGTCTATGGCTACACCTTC. Translating it yields CASSLGHVGRVYGYTF. This chain connects TRBV5-1 to TRBJ1-2; D possibly corresponds to TRBD1 (5 bases). The CDR3 length is 16 residues. Germline values: CDR1 SGHRS, CDR2 YFSETQ. The V end lost 0 bases, the J end lost 4 bases, and 16 bases lay between the germline ends.

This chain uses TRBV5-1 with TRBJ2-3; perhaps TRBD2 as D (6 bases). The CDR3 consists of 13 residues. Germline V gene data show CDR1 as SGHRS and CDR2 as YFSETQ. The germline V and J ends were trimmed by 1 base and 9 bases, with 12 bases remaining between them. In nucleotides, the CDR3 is TGCGCCAGCAGCTTGAGCGGGTCCTCAACGCAGTATTTT. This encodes CASSLSGSSTQYF.